What follows describes a single T cell receptor (beta chain). The data stem from a study of blood T cell repertoires in COVID-19. CDR1 and CDR2 from the germline V gene are MGHRA and YSYEKL. The ends lost 1 base at V and 6 bases at J; junction bases unmatched: 20. CDR3 length equals 21 residues. Here immunoSEQ multiplex PCR was the method, and the copy in TCRdb shows in-frame clones only, minus some. Here the sample spans about 300,000 clones, over 85% being singletons. The sequencing input was PBMCs or T cells enriched from blood (not recorded which). The source of this sequence is a woman in her 50s who had been exposed to COVID-19. The chain employs TRBV4-1 and TRBJ2-2; TRBD1 matches at 10 bases. The CDR3 bases are TGCGCCAGCAGCCAAGGGGGACCGGGACAGGGGACTTTCGGCCTGGCCGGGGAGCTGTTTTTT. It codes for CASSQGGPGQGTFGLAGELFF.